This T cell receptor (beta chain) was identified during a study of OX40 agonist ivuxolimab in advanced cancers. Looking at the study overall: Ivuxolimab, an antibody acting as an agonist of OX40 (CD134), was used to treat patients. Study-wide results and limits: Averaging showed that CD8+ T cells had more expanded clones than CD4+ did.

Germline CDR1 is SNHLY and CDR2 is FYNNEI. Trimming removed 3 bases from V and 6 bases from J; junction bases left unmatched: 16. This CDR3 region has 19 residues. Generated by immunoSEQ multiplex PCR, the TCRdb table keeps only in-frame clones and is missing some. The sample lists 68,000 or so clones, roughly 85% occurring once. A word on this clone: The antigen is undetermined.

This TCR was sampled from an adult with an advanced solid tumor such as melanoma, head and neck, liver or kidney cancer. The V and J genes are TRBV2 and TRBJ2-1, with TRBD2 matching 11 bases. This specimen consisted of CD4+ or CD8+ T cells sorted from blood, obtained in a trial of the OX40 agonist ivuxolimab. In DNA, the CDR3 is TGTGCCAGCAGTGACGATAGCGGGGGGGCCGCTACCTGGGGCAATGAGCAGTTCTTC. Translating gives CASSDDSGGAATWGNEQFF.